The 4 T cell receptor beta chains below come from one sample, sequenced in a study of T cells after yellow fever vaccination. A single record per CDR3 protein comes from TCRdb applying MiXCR to the 5' RACE reads. This sample carries 300,000 or so distinct CDR3 sequences, 7.5% to 9.5% of them seen once, and the ten largest clones take about 3%. This specimen was CD4+ T cells sorted from PBMCs, taken 5 days after the yellow fever booster vaccination. The receptors shown here come from a young man who received the YFV17D yellow fever vaccine.

This clonotype was counted ten times or more. This chain joins TRBV6-5 and TRBJ1-4; no clear D gene. Germline CDR1 and CDR2: MNHEY and SVGAGI. Trimming stripped 6 bases from V and 3 bases from J, with 11 bases between. The CDR3 covers 14 residues. The CDR3 loop reads CASSRTVSNEKLFF. In nucleotides, the CDR3 is TGTGCCAGCAGCCGGACCGTCTCTAATGAAAAACTGTTTTTT.

This clonotype was seen a handful of times. V gene TRBV18 combines with J gene TRBJ2-7; either TRBD1 or TRBD2 may supply D (5 bases each). Per the germline V gene, CDR1 is KGHSH and CDR2 is LQKENI. V was shortened by 3 bases and J by 0 bases, with 12 bases between the two germline ends. The CDR3 length is 15 residues. The CDR3 DNA is TGTGCCAGCTCACCGTCGGGACGGTACTCCTACGAGCAGTACTTC. Translating it yields CASSPSGRYSYEQYF.

V usage is TRBV10-3 and J usage is TRBJ1-3; weak D call: TRBD1 (6 bases). There are 14 residues in the CDR3. Germline CDR1 and CDR2: ENHRY and SYGVKD. Deletions cut 4 bases from V and 0 bases from J, with 7 bases between. CDR3 region: CAISGTVSGNTIYF. CDR3 sequence (DNA): TGTGCCATCAGTGGGACAGTCTCTGGAAACACCATATATTTT.

This rearrangement joins TRBV7-2 to TRBJ1-2; D gene unclear. V was clipped by 2 bases and J by 4 bases, with 14 bases between them. The CDR3 extends over 15 amino acids. CDR1 and CDR2 from the germline V gene are SGHTA and FQGNSA. CDR3 sequence (DNA): TGTGCCAGCAGCTTACAGTACAGCCCGGTCTATGGCTACACCTTC. Its protein is CASSLQYSPVYGYTF.